Below, 18 T cell receptor beta chains from the same sample are listed, as sequenced in a study of cytomegalovirus exposure and HLA in healthy donors. This PCR relied on a set of 60 Vbeta primers and 13 Jbeta primers. The repertoire was sequenced with immunoSEQ multiplex PCR; TCRdb's copy has only in-frame clones and lacks some. The table has approximately 160,000 clones, around 63% seen once. The sequenced sample was PBMCs. The receptors come from a woman aged 18-29 years in good health and CMV-seropositive.

CDR3 sequence: CASGDRGLGYTF. In nucleotides, the CDR3 is TGTGCCAGTGGGGACAGGGGGCTTGGCTACACCTTC. The chain joins TRBV19 to TRBJ1-2; 12 bases are a match to TRBD1. Losses at the gene ends were 8 bases for V and 7 bases for J; bases not matched to a gene: 2. Germline CDR1 and CDR2: LNHDA and SQIVND (reference sequence). The CDR3 sequence is 12 residues long.

This clone was seen once. Other DNA sequences from this sample encode an identical CDR3 as well. The chain joins TRBV19 to TRBJ2-1; D is possibly TRBD1 (5 bases). V was shortened by 8 bases and J by 7 bases, with 9 bases between the two germline ends. In germline, CDR1 is LNHDA, CDR2 SQIVND (reference sequence). The CDR3 is 11 amino acids. CDR3 protein: CASPKGNEQFF. The CDR3 DNA follows: TGTGCCAGTCCCAAGGGGAATGAGCAGTTCTTC.

The V and J genes are TRBV21-1 and TRBJ2-5; the table assigns TRBD2, which was not confirmed against the DNA. TRBV21-1 is a pseudogene. CDR3 length: 18 amino acids. The CDR3 DNA is TGTGCCAGCACCTTGGACACCAAAAGCGGGAGGGGGAGAGAGACCCAGTACTTC. Translated: CASTLDTKSGRGRETQYF.

This clone appeared a few times. V gene TRBV5-4 combines with J gene TRBJ2-3; 7 positions agree with TRBD2. V trimming: 5 bases; J trimming: 6 bases; junction bases outside the gene matches: 15. Germline lookup yields CDR1 SGHNT and CDR2 YYREEE (reference sequence). The CDR3 consists of 16 residues. The CDR3 here is CASSYTGLVLGDTQYF. The CDR3 DNA follows: TGTGCCAGCAGTTATACAGGACTAGTCTTGGGGGATACGCAGTATTTT.

A few counts support this clone. The chain couples TRBV4-1 to TRBJ2-7, with D possibly being TRBD2 (5 bases). Trimming removed 4 bases from V and 2 bases from J, with 9 bases in between. Germline V CDR1 and CDR2: MGHRA, YSYEKL. This CDR3 is built from 13 residues. The CDR3 spells CASSLVRAYEQYF. The DNA for the CDR3 is TGCGCCAGCAGCCTCGTGCGGGCCTACGAGCAGTACTTC.

The chain recombines TRBV4-2 with TRBJ1-1, with 10 positions matching TRBD1. The germline CDR1 and CDR2 sequences are LGHNA and YNFKEQ. This CDR3 spans 18 amino acids. V shed 1 base, J shed 1 base, and the junction held 9 bases outside the gene matches. The CDR3 reads CASSQVVGDRGPNTEAFF. CDR3 nucleotide sequence: TGTGCCAGCAGCCAAGTAGTAGGGGACAGGGGACCGAACACTGAAGCTTTCTTT.

V gene TRBV7-3 combines with J gene TRBJ2-1; TRBD2 matches at 11 bases. The CDR3 totals 15 residues. Germline loops: CDR1 SGHTA, CDR2 FQGTGA. V trimming: 5 bases; J trimming: 6 bases; junction bases outside the gene matches: 6. The CDR3 DNA follows: TGTGCCAGCAGCCCAATTAGCGGGGGGGCCAATGAGCAGTTCTTC. This sequence encodes CASSPISGGANEQFF.

This chain links TRBV2 with TRBJ2-7; the D gene is possibly TRBD2 (5 bases). Trimming pared 5 bases from V and 7 bases from J, leaving 12 bases between. The CDR3 runs to 12 residues. Looked up from germline, CDR1 is SNHLY and CDR2 is FYNNEI. CDR3 coding DNA: TGTGCCAGCAGTCTAGCAGTCGGTGAGCAGTACTTC. Translation gives CASSLAVGEQYF.

J is TRBJ2-7 and V is TRBV5-1; the D is unclear. The V end lost 0 bases, the J end lost 3 bases, and 10 bases lay between the germline ends. The CDR3 contains 14 residues. Germline-derived CDR1 and CDR2 are SGHRS and YFSETQ. Written as DNA, the CDR3 is TGCGCCAGCAGCTTGGATGAGACAATCTACGAGCAGTACTTC. It encodes CASSLDETIYEQYF.

This clone was seen a few times. The chain links TRBV11-1 to TRBJ2-7, with D possibly being TRBD1 (6 bases). Germline values: CDR1 SGHAT, CDR2 FQDESV (reference sequence). CDR3 length: 14 amino acids. Trimming took off 3 bases at V and 7 bases at J, with 16 bases between the two ends. Here the CDR3 reads CASSLNRGLGEQYF. The CDR3, as DNA: TGTGCCAGCAGCTTGAATAGGGGGTTAGGGGAGCAGTACTTC.

J is TRBJ2-5 and V is TRBV5-1; D uncertain. CDR3 size: 15 residues. Per germline, CDR1 SGHRS and CDR2 YFSETQ. Deletions cut 6 bases from V and 1 base from J, with 16 bases between. CDR3 sequence reads: CASTGQASIQETQYF. The CDR3, as DNA: TGCGCCAGCACCGGCCAGGCGAGTATCCAAGAGACCCAGTACTTC.

This chain connects TRBV7-2 to TRBJ1-3; D unresolved. The length of the CDR3 is 17 residues. Germline CDR1 SGHTA, CDR2 FQGNSA. V was shortened by 1 base and J by 3 bases, with 16 bases between the two germline ends. The CDR3 loop reads CASSLVVLGAGGNTIYF. Written as DNA, the CDR3 is TGTGCCAGCAGCTTAGTTGTGTTGGGCGCGGGTGGAAACACCATATATTTT.

The V gene is TRBV27, the J gene TRBJ1-2, with TRBD1 matching over 7 bases. Germline V lookup: CDR1 MNHEY, CDR2 SMNVEV (reference sequence). The J segment lost 2 bases and the V segment lost 2 bases, leaving 5 bases of the junction unmatched. CDR3 size: 15 residues. This CDR3 reads CASSLDRDQNYGYTF. Written as DNA, the CDR3 is TGTGCCAGCAGTTTAGACAGGGATCAGAACTATGGCTACACCTTC.

The chain links TRBV28 to TRBJ2-5, with D possibly matching TRBD2 (5 bases). The CDR3 has 14 amino acids. Trimming shortened V by 5 bases and J by 7 bases, and 17 bases separated the two germline ends. Germline CDR1 and CDR2: MDHEN and SYDVKM. The CDR3 is CASSPLGSEGTQYF. CDR3 DNA: TGTGCCAGCAGTCCCCTGGGCTCAGAGGGGACCCAGTACTTC.

V gene TRBV18 combines with J gene TRBJ1-1, with unresolved D. This CDR3 has 14 residues. The germline CDR1 and CDR2 sequences are KGHSH and LQKENI. V was cut by 2 bases and J by 4 bases, with 11 bases left in between. CDR3 DNA: TGTGCCAGCTCACCATCTTCGGGGAGCACTGAAGCTTTCTTT. It specifies CASSPSSGSTEAFF.

This clone has a handful of counts. The DNA of the CDR3 is TGTGCCAGCAAGCGGGGGCAGGCCAACACTGAAGCTTTCTTT. Protein product: CASKRGQANTEAFF. The chain combines TRBV2 with TRBJ1-1; D perhaps matches TRBD1 (6 bases). From germline, CDR1 is SNHLY and CDR2 FYNNEI. The V end was cut by 7 bases, the J end by 2 bases, with 14 bases between. The CDR3 has 14 amino acids.

In its sample, this clone was seen a few times. The rearrangement uses TRBV7-2 and TRBJ2-6; D gene uncertain. The CDR3 loop spans 15 amino acids. CDR1 SGHTA and CDR2 FQGNSA come from the germline V gene. The V and J ends lost 1 base and 1 base respectively, with 5 bases between them. This chain's CDR3 is CASSLDYSGANVLTF. CDR3 nucleotides: TGTGCCAGCAGCTTAGACTATTCTGGGGCCAACGTCCTGACTTTC.

DNA for the CDR3: TGTGCCAGCAGTGGGACAGTTCAGCCACCTTCACCCCTCCACTTT. Its translation is CASSGTVQPPSPLHF. V gene TRBV6-1 combines with J gene TRBJ1-6; D perhaps matches TRBD1 (6 bases). Germline-derived CDR1 and CDR2 are MNHNS and SASEGT. There are 15 residues in the CDR3. V was trimmed by 4 bases and J by 9 bases, leaving 16 bases between them.